The next 17 T cell receptor beta chains were all read from a single sample in a study of CD8+ T cells in alopecia areata (dated by TCRdb to the late 2010s). To prepare the library, the immunoSEQ multiplex PCR assay was applied. RNA was extracted from all samples and reverse transcribed into cDNA, which served as template for TCR sequencing. TCRdb took this table from immuneACCESS and kept in-frame rearrangements with V and J called. Such tables lack part of the clones; where checked against another copy, unresolved V genes explain under half of the gap, and the rest is unexplained. Across this sample there are 170,000 or so clones, with roughly three fifths seen only once. The leading ten clones occupy about 12% of the sample. According to the study, the label for this sample's time point signals: 24 weeks on oral tofacitinib. Read against the paper, the sample's treatment or condition label means: oral pan-JAK inhibitor, 5-10 mg twice daily.

The starting material was CD8+ T cells sorted from blood, obtained at week 24, from a patient treated with tofacitinib. These receptors were collected from a human donor with alopecia areata.

This clone was found a few times. The chain uses TRBV13 and TRBJ1-3, with a possible D match to TRBD1 (6 bases). The length of the CDR3 is 15 residues. The V end was cut by 2 bases, the J end by 3 bases, with 11 bases between. The germline V gene encodes CDR1 PRHDT and CDR2 FYEKMQ (reference sequence). CDR3 region: CASSLIRGNGNTIYF. The CDR3 DNA reads TGTGCCAGCAGCTTAATCAGGGGTAATGGAAACACCATATATTTT.

Only one count was recorded for this clone. The chain has TRBV29-1 and TRBJ2-1; 11 bases are shared with TRBD1. This CDR3 has 15 residues. CDR1 is SQVTM, CDR2 ANQGSEA, per germline. The J segment lost 3 bases and the V segment lost 6 bases, leaving 7 bases of the junction unmatched. For the CDR3, the DNA is TGCAGCGTAGACGGACAGGGGGCCGTCTACAATGAGCAGTTCTTC. The encoded protein is CSVDGQGAVYNEQFF.

The table lists this clone with a few counts. The genes are TRBV7-8 and TRBJ1-1; unclear D gene. From germline, CDR1 is SGHVS and CDR2 FQNEAQ. The CDR3 extends over 13 amino acids. Trimming shortened V by 4 bases and J by 6 bases, and 12 bases separated the two germline ends. CDR3 sequence (DNA): TGTGCCAGCAGCTCCGGACTAGGAGCTGAAGCTTTCTTT. As protein: CASSSGLGAEAFF.

The CDR3 sequence is CASRMGQTRQAGELFF. The DNA for the CDR3 is TGTGCCAGCAGGATGGGACAGACAAGGCAAGCCGGGGAGCTGTTTTTT. The chain employs TRBV2 and TRBJ2-2; 7 bases map to TRBD1. The ends lost 6 bases at V and 6 bases at J; junction bases unmatched: 13. The CDR3 runs 16 residues. Germline CDR1 is SNHLY and CDR2 is FYNNEI.

This rearrangement joins TRBV6-5 to TRBJ2-7; no clear D. Trimming took 6 bases from V and 2 from J, leaving 11 bases between them. Looked up from germline, CDR1 is MNHEY and CDR2 is SVGAGI. The CDR3 spans 13 residues. This CDR3 reads CASRMTGPYEQYF. The CDR3 DNA is TGTGCCAGCAGAATGACTGGTCCCTACGAGCAGTACTTC.

In this sample, this clone turned up a few times. This chain uses TRBV2 with TRBJ1-5, with D unclear. Per germline, CDR1 SNHLY and CDR2 FYNNEI. CDR3 length: 14 residues. Trimming pared 1 base from V and 4 bases from J, leaving 8 bases between. The CDR3 sequence is CASSEDSFNQPQHF. The CDR3 nucleotides read TGTGCCAGCAGTGAAGACAGCTTTAATCAGCCCCAGCATTTT.

This clone has only a few counts. The chain uses TRBV4-1 and TRBJ1-1; a weak D match, TRBD1 (5 bases). Germline CDR1 is MGHRA and CDR2 is YSYEKL. The CDR3 covers 15 residues. Trimming stripped 4 bases from V and 1 base from J, with 13 bases between. The DNA of the CDR3 is TGCGCCAGCAGCCGCTTCCCAGGGCGGAACACTGAAGCTTTCTTT. Its protein product is CASSRFPGRNTEAFF.

This chain joins TRBV2 and TRBJ2-1, with 9 bases identical to TRBD2. The V gene end was trimmed by 4 bases and the J gene end by 1 base; junction bases not matched to a gene: 5. Germline lookup yields CDR1 SNHLY and CDR2 FYNNEI. The CDR3 has 16 amino acids. Here the CDR3 reads CASSVSRGGSYNEQFF. The DNA of the CDR3 is TGTGCCAGCAGTGTTTCGCGGGGGGGTTCCTACAATGAGCAGTTCTTC.

This clone turned up a few times. The chain joins TRBV27 to TRBJ1-4; no definite D call. The CDR3 length is 11 residues. Germline V lookup: CDR1 MNHEY, CDR2 SMNVEV (reference sequence). Between the trimmed V and J ends, which lost 8 bases and 11 bases, there was a span of 12 bases. The CDR3 region has the DNA TGTGCCAGCCGTTCGGGATCGAAACTGTTTTTT. Its translation: CASRSGSKLFF.

This clone was observed many times. At the DNA level, this CDR3 is encoded by other sequences in the same sample as well. This chain joins TRBV4-1 and TRBJ2-5; possibly TRBD1 for D (6 bases). In germline, CDR1 is MGHRA, CDR2 YSYEKL. This CDR3 has 17 residues. The germline V and J ends were trimmed by 0 bases and 1 base, with 15 bases remaining between them. CDR3 residues: CASSQDAGQNFQETQYF. Here the CDR3 DNA reads TGCGCCAGCAGCCAAGATGCCGGACAGAACTTCCAAGAGACCCAGTACTTC.

The chain recombines TRBV27 with TRBJ1-4; D not certain. Germline CDR1 MNHEY, CDR2 SMNVEV (reference sequence). The CDR3 has 13 amino acids. The V gene lost 5 bases and the J gene lost 4 bases, with 8 bases spanning the gap. Here the CDR3 DNA reads TGTGCCAGCAGTACCAACGGTAATGAAAAACTGTTTTTT. It is translated as CASSTNGNEKLFF. Combining the CDR3 with reference TRBV27 and TRBJ1-4 gives the whole variable domain EAQVTQNPRYLITVTGKKLTVTCSQNMNHEYMSWYRQDPGLGLRQIYYSMNVEVTDKGDVPEGYKVSRKEKRNFPLILESPSPNQTSLYFCASSTNGNEKLFFGSGTQLSVL.

As to this clone: Within the sample, other DNA sequences also encode this same CDR3. This chain uses TRBV4-1 with TRBJ2-1; D remains unclear. Germline CDR1 MGHRA, CDR2 YSYEKL. The CDR3 covers 16 residues. V dropped 0 bases and J dropped 0 bases, with 9 bases sitting between them. The CDR3 DNA is TGCGCCAGCAGCCAAGATCTCCCGAGCTCCTACAATGAGCAGTTCTTC. Protein sequence: CASSQDLPSSYNEQFF.

The count of this clone is one. The chain carries TRBV15 and TRBJ2-1; D possibly uses TRBD1 or TRBD2 (5 bases each). Germline CDR1 is LNHNV and CDR2 is YYDKDF (reference sequence). Trimming stripped 4 bases from V and 7 bases from J, with 20 bases between. This CDR3 has 16 residues. The CDR3 protein is CATSNVGETLRNEQFF. CDR3 sequence (DNA): TGTGCCACCAGCAATGTGGGGGAAACATTAAGGAATGAGCAGTTCTTC.

This clone was found many times. This chain connects TRBV7-3 to TRBJ1-1; D unclear. Germline V gives CDR1 SGHTA, CDR2 FQGTGA. CDR3 length equals 13 residues. V was shortened by 3 bases and J by 5 bases, with 10 bases between the two germline ends. The DNA of the CDR3 is TGTGCCAGCAGCTTGGCCTCCTATACTGAAGCTTTCTTT. Translated, it gives CASSLASYTEAFF.

This clone was observed a few times. The chain joins TRBV6-5 to TRBJ2-7; tentatively, D is TRBD1 (6 bases). This CDR3 contains 14 residues. V lost 6 bases and J 2 bases, leaving 14 bases between the germline ends. The V gene's germline CDR1 is MNHEY and CDR2 SVGAGI. CDR3 sequence (DNA): TGTGCCAGCAGCACAGGGTCGGGTCCCTACGAGCAGTACTTC. This gives the protein CASSTGSGPYEQYF.

This chain links TRBV29-1 with TRBJ1-5; D might be TRBD1 (5 bases). Trimming shortened V by 5 bases and J by 4 bases, and 12 bases separated the two germline ends. CDR3 length: 13 residues. Germline-derived CDR1 and CDR2 are SQVTM and ANQGSEA. CDR3 amino acids: CSVREGWNQPQHF. The CDR3 coding sequence is TGCAGCGTTCGGGAGGGGTGGAATCAGCCCCAGCATTTT.

CDR3 nucleotide sequence: TGTGCCAGCGGGGGAGGCAATCAGCCCCAGCATTTT. Translating it yields CASGGGNQPQHF. The rearrangement links TRBV2 to TRBJ1-5, with D perhaps TRBD1 (5 bases). The CDR3 has 12 residues. Between the trimmed V and J ends, which lost 8 bases and 2 bases, there was a span of 7 bases. The germline V gene has CDR1 SNHLY and CDR2 FYNNEI.